This T cell receptor (beta chain) was identified in a study of CD8+ T cells in alopecia areata (dated by TCRdb to the late 2010s). Regarding the study in general: The study used high-throughput TCRbeta sequencing to examine T cell clonal expansion in alopecia areata, in both the C3H/HeJ mouse model and human patients. Scalp tissue and sorted CD4+ and CD8+ peripheral blood T cells from patchy and totalis/universalis alopecia areata patients and from healthy controls were covered by human TCRbeta sequencing. Clonality in the scalp was compared among normal scalp (n=4), patchy alopecia areata scalp (n=8), and alopecia totalis/universalis scalp (n=8). RNA was extracted with the PAXgene miRNA kit for fixed scalp, the miRNeasy kit for PBMCs, and the RNeasy kit for mouse skin. TCRbeta CDR3 regions were amplified by immunoSEQ multiplex PCR using 35 Vbeta forward and 13 Jbeta reverse primers.

Worth noting for this clone: There is no known antigen for this receptor. Per-base quality was not reported, and no clone a single base away is much larger than it.

The cysteine opens and the phenylalanine closes a CDR3 of 13 amino acids. Only CDR3 DNA is held: 39 bases, read in frame from base 1. Trimming removed 3 bases from V and 7 bases from J, leaving 7 bases between the germline ends. Per the germline V gene, MNHNS is the CDR1 and SASEGT is the CDR2. The library relied on the immunoSEQ multiplex PCR assay. RNA was extracted from all samples and reverse transcribed into cDNA, which served as template for TCR sequencing. First-strand cDNA was synthesized with SuperScript III using a 2:1 mix of oligo-dT and random hexamers. Amplification bias was assessed with a synthetic immune receptor repertoire, and residual bias was removed computationally. As for the original processing: Raw reads were preprocessed for error removal, and CDR3 was defined according to IMGT conventions as running from the conserved cysteine to phenylalanine. To get clonality, Shannon entropy was normalized by log2 of the number of productive unique TCRs and the result was subtracted from 1. Whether scalp clones were CD4 or CD8 was inferred by matching scalp TCRbeta sequences against CD4 and CD8 repertoires sorted from blood. TCRdb provides this immuneACCESS table in a form limited to in-frame rearrangements. Some clones are lacking; in checked studies, under half of them reflect an unresolved V gene, and why the rest are absent is not known. Clone size and V and J calls were adopted from that table, with D and trimming inferred from the DNA. This sample gives some 82,000 clones in total; around 54% of them show up just once. 5.7% of the sample is in the top ten clones.

What the study reported, not specific to this receptor: Shared TCR sequences between patients were less evident than in mice, which may be partly attributable to HLA diversity in the patient population. Compared with normal scalp, lesional scalp had higher clonality and more expanded CD8+ clones, particularly in alopecia totalis/universalis, a pattern that suggests antigenic drive. Unlike mouse skin, where gammadelta T cells dominate, normal human skin contains resident alphabeta T cells that get sequenced too, which complicates analysis of the scalp TCR repertoire.

Lesional scalp punch biopsies and peripheral blood were collected from alopecia areata patients. PBMCs were isolated by density centrifugation and stained for CD3, CD4 and CD8, and CD4+ and CD8+ T cells were sorted on a FACSAria. Untreated alopecia areata patients were recruited as part of a multicenter biomarker study. Blood CD8+ T cells from roughly 5 biomarker-study patients were further sorted into NKG2D-low and NKG2D-high fractions. Source material: NKG2D-high CD8+ T cells sorted from blood. Explained via the paper, the cell subset or site label denotes: sorted CD8+ NKG2D-high blood T cells. The receptor was isolated from a human donor with alopecia areata. The chain is encoded by TRBV6-1 joined to TRBJ1-6; tentative D gene TRBD1, with 5 bases matching. The CDR3 region has the sequence CASSDSGNSPLHF. The DNA sequence is TGTGCCAGCAGTGATTCAGGGAATTCACCCCTCCACTTT.